The next 11 T cell receptor beta chains were all read from a single sample in a study of blood T cell repertoires in COVID-19. Profiling relied on immunoSEQ multiplex PCR, and the TCRdb table lists in-frame clones only, not all of them. Here the sample spans tens of thousands of clones, about 86% being singletons. The sample consisted of peripheral blood. These receptor sequences come from a woman aged 80 or older with active or convalescent COVID-19.

The chain has TRBV27 and TRBJ2-4; no clear D. V shed 0 bases and J shed 0 bases, with 6 bases lying between them. The CDR3 spans 15 residues. Germline CDR1 MNHEY, CDR2 SMNVEV (reference sequence). CDR3 nucleotide sequence: TGTGCCAGCAGTTTATCGAGTTTAGCCAAAAACATTCAGTACTTC. Translating it yields CASSLSSLAKNIQYF.

This chain uses TRBV2 with TRBJ2-7; 7 nucleotides agree with TRBD2. CDR1 and CDR2 from the germline V gene are SNHLY and FYNNEI. With 5 bases clipped from V and 9 bases from J, the junction kept 4 bases outside the gene matches. The CDR3 totals 11 residues. The DNA for the CDR3 is TGTGCCAGCAGTCCTTTAGCGGGGCAGTACTTC. Residues: CASSPLAGQYF. The whole variable domain, filled in from reference TRBV2 and TRBJ2-7, reads EPEVTQTPSHQVTQMGQEVILRCVPISNHLYFYWYRQILGQKVEFLVSFYNNEISEKSEIFDDQFSVERPDGSNFTLKIRSTKLEDSAMYFCASSPLAGQYFGPGTRLTVT.

In this sample, this clone turned up a few times. This chain connects TRBV7-8 to TRBJ1-1; 7 nucleotides line up with TRBD1. Germline CDR1 SGHVS, CDR2 FQNEAQ. V dropped 8 bases and J dropped 1; count of bases not matched to a gene: 10. This CDR3 is 15 amino acids long. The CDR3 loop is CASRPGGQSNTEAFF. CDR3 DNA: TGTGCCAGCCGTCCAGGGGGGCAGTCGAACACTGAAGCTTTCTTT. Full variable domain (missing parts from reference TRBV7-8 and TRBJ1-1): GAGVSQSPRYKVAKRGQDVALRCDPISGHVSLFWYQQALGQGPEFLTYFQNEAQLDKSGLPSDRFFAERPEGSVSTLKIQRTQQEDSAVYLCASRPGGQSNTEAFFGQGTRLTVV.

This CDR3 reads CASSQGRAGGNTGELFF. Written as DNA, the CDR3 is TGCGCCAGCAGCCAAGGTCGAGCGGGAGGGAACACCGGGGAGCTGTTTTTT. This chain joins TRBV4-1 and TRBJ2-2; 9 bases map to TRBD2. The J segment lost 1 base and the V segment lost 1 base, leaving 4 bases of the junction unmatched. This CDR3 is built from 17 residues. Germline V CDR1 and CDR2: MGHRA, YSYEKL.

In this sample, this clone turned up once. The chain uses TRBV24-1 and TRBJ2-2; tentative D call: TRBD2 (6 bases). CDR3 length: 16 amino acids. The germline gives CDR1 KGHDR, CDR2 SFDVKD. V was pared by 9 bases and J by 5 bases, with 21 bases between. CDR3 sequence (DNA): TGTGCCACCCCGCTCCCGGCGGATGGGACTACCGGGGAGCTGTTTTTT. Amino acids: CATPLPADGTTGELFF.

The chain carries TRBV7-2 and TRBJ1-1; D gene unclear. Deletions cut 2 bases from V and 11 bases from J, with 15 bases between. This CDR3 is built from 13 residues. CDR1 is SGHTA and CDR2 is FQGNSA in the germline V gene. The CDR3: CASSLQGLAFAFF. CDR3 in DNA: TGTGCCAGCAGCTTACAAGGACTGGCTTTCGCTTTCTTT. Filled out from reference TRBV7-2 and TRBJ1-1, the complete variable domain reads GAGVSQSPSNKVTEKGKDVELRCDPISGHTALYWYRQSLGQGLEFLIYFQGNSAPDKSGLPSDRFSAERTGGSVSTLTIQRTQQEDSAVYLCASSLQGLAFAFFGQGTRLTVV.

This clone was found once. This sample includes further DNA sequences coding for the same CDR3. The chain employs TRBV27 and TRBJ1-2; D gene unclear. CDR3 length: 12 amino acids. Germline CDR1 reads MNHEY; CDR2 reads SMNVEV (reference sequence). V was cut by 7 bases and J by 8 bases, with 14 bases left in between. In DNA form, the CDR3 reads TGTGCCAGCACCCTCGACACAGAAGGCTACACCTTC. Protein product: CASTLDTEGYTF.

V gene TRBV18 combines with J gene TRBJ1-4; a possible D gene is TRBD1 (5 bases). The germline V gene encodes CDR1 KGHSH and CDR2 LQKENI. The CDR3 is 15 residues long. Trimming removed 3 bases from V and 1 base from J, with 9 bases in between. The CDR3 region is CASSPLGGTNEKLFF. CDR3 DNA sequence: TGTGCCAGCTCACCGTTGGGGGGAACTAATGAAAAACTGTTTTTT.

This chain connects TRBV5-1 to TRBJ1-2, with D uncertain. Per germline, CDR1 SGHRS and CDR2 YFSETQ. The CDR3 has 15 amino acids. V gave up 4 bases and J gave up 4 bases, with 17 bases separating them. DNA for the CDR3: TGCGCCAGCAGCCACGATCGGGGTCTCACCTATGGCTACACCTTC. Its protein product is CASSHDRGLTYGYTF.

V is TRBV27 and J is TRBJ2-1, with 10 bases aligning to TRBD2. Losses at the gene ends were 3 bases for V and 6 bases for J; bases not matched to a gene: 5. The germline gives CDR1 MNHEY, CDR2 SMNVEV (reference sequence). The CDR3 runs 15 residues. The CDR3 loop is CASSFLAGVVNEQFF. CDR3 nucleotide sequence: TGTGCCAGCAGTTTCCTAGCGGGAGTTGTCAATGAGCAGTTCTTC.

For the CDR3, the DNA is TGTGCCAGCTCACCCGGCAGGGGCGACGGCTACACCTTC. Its protein product is CASSPGRGDGYTF. The chain is built from TRBV18 and TRBJ1-2; D might be TRBD1 (6 bases). V shed 3 bases and J shed 8 bases, with 13 bases lying between them. The germline gives CDR1 KGHSH, CDR2 LQKENI. The CDR3 sequence is 13 residues long.